The source of this T cell receptor beta chain is a study of vaccination effects on CD4 cells after COVID-19. On the study more broadly: Post-vaccine sampling took place a median of 72 days after the second dose. Study-wide points: Healthy vaccinees showed cross-reactivity with common cold coronaviruses in only 1 of 255 vaccine-induced clones. Late in the post-vaccination period, infection-induced and vaccine-induced clones underwent marked clonal contraction.

Antigen-specific CD4+ T cells were first expanded with viral peptide pools by the ViraFEST assay and only then sequenced. Researchers isolated CD4+ T cells once 9 to 11 days of culture had elapsed. Two doses of either BNT162b2 or mRNA-1273 were given to each participant. No vaccinee had earlier SARS-CoV-2 infection, and nucleocapsid antibodies were negative. The CDR3 has 15 amino acids. Germline CDR1 and CDR2: SGHRS and YFSETQ. The ends lost 4 bases at V and 4 bases at J; junction bases unmatched: 8. Details on this clone: The antigen is unknown.

Profiling relied on immunoSEQ multiplex PCR, and the TCRdb table lists in-frame clones only, not all of them. The data hold roughly 70,000 clones, with over 70% observed a single time. The sequences come from CD4+ T cells from PBMCs cultured with HCoV-229E spike peptides, collected after COVID-19 vaccination. This clonotype was obtained from a human donor who received a COVID-19 vaccine. The chain carries TRBV5-1 and TRBJ1-3; 7 bases agree with TRBD1. The CDR3 DNA follows: TGCGCCAGCAGCCTGGGCGACAGGGAAGGAAACACCATATATTTT. Its translation is CASSLGDREGNTIYF. Based on the CDR3 plus reference TRBV5-1 and TRBJ1-3, the full variable domain is KAGVTQTPRYLIKTRGQQVTLSCSPISGHRSVSWYQQTPGQGLQFLFEYFSETQRNKGNFPGRFSGRQFSNSRSEMNVSTLELGDSALYLCASSLGDREGNTIYFGEGSWLTVV.